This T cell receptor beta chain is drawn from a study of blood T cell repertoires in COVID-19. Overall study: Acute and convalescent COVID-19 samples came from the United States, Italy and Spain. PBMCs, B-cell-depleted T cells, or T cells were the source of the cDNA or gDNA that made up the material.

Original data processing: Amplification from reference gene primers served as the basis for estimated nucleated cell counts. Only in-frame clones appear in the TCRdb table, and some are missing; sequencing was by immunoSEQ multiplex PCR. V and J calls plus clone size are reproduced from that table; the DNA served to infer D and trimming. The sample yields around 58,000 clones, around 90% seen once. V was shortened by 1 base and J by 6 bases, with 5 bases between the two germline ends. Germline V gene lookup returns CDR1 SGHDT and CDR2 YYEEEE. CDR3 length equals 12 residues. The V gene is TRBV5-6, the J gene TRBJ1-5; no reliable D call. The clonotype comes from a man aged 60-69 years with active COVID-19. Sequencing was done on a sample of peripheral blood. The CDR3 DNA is TGTGCCAGCAGCTTGTTTAGTCAGCCCCAGCATTTT. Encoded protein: CASSLFSQPQHF.